Given below is one TCR beta chain in context. Clones were read by immunoSEQ multiplex PCR, and TCRdb kept only the in-frame ones, dropping some. The table includes tens of thousands of clones, 75% to 90% detected once. The record originates from a study of cytomegalovirus exposure and HLA in healthy donors. Trimming cost V 6 bases and J 4 bases; bases outside gene matches: 7. Germline CDR1 reads SGDLS; CDR2 reads YYNGEE. The CDR3 consists of 14 residues. Sequenced sample: PBMCs. The sequence was collected from a woman aged 18-29 years in good health and CMV-seronegative. V usage is TRBV9 and J usage is TRBJ1-2; 9 bases align to TRBD1. In nucleotides, the CDR3 is TGTGCCAGCAACCCCGGACAGGGGATCTATGGCTACACCTTC. It codes for CASNPGQGIYGYTF. Looking up the rest from reference TRBV9 and TRBJ1-2 gives the full variable domain: DSGVTQTPKHLITATGQRVTLRCSPRSGDLSVYWYQQSLDQGLQFLIQYYNGEERAKGNILERFSAQQFPDLHSELNLSSLELGDSALYFCASNPGQGIYGYTFGSGTRLTVV.